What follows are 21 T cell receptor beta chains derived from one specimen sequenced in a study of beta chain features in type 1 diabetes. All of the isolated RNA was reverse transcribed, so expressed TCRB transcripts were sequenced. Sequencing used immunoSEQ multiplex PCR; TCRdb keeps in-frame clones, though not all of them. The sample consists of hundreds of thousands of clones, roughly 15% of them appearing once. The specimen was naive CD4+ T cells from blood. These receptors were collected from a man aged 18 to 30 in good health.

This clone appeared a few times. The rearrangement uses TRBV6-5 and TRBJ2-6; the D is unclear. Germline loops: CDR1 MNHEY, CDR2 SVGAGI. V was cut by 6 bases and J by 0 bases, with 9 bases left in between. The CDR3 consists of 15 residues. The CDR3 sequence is CASRASLSGANVLTF. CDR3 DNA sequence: TGTGCCAGCAGGGCGTCTCTCTCTGGGGCCAACGTCCTGACTTTC.

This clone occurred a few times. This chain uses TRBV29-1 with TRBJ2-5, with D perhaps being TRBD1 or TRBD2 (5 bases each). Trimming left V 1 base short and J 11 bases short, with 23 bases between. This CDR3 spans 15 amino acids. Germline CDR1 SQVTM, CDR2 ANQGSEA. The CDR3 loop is CSVEVEAAGFYEQYF. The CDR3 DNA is TGCAGCGTTGAAGTGGAGGCGGCAGGGTTTTATGAGCAGTACTTC.

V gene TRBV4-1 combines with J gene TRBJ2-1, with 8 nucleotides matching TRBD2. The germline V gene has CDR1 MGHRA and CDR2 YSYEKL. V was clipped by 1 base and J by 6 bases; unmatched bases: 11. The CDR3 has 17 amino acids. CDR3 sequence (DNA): TGCGCCAGCAGCCAAGTGCCGCCGGGACTAGTAGGCAATGAGCAGTTCTTC. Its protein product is CASSQVPPGLVGNEQFF.

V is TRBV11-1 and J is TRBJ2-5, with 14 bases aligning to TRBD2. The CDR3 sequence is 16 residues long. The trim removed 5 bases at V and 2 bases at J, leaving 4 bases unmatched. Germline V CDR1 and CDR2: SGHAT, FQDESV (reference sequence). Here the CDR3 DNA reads TGTGCCAGCAGCCCAGGACTAGCGGGGGGTCAAGAGACCCAGTACTTC. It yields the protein CASSPGLAGGQETQYF.

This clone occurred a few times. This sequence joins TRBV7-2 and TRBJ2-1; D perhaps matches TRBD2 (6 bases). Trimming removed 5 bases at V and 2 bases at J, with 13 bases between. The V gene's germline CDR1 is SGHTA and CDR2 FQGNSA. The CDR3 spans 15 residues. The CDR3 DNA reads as TGTGCCAGCAGCCCTCGAACGGGGGCCTACAATGAGCAGTTCTTC. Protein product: CASSPRTGAYNEQFF.

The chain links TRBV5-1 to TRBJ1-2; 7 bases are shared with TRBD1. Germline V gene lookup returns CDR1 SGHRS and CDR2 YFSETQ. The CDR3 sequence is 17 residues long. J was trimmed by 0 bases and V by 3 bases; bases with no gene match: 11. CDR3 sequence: CASSSSTGEKANYGYTF. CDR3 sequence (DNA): TGCGCCAGCAGCTCGAGTACAGGGGAAAAAGCTAACTATGGCTACACCTTC.

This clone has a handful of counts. The CDR3: CASSLNRGQETQYF. CDR3 DNA: TGTGCCAGCAGCTTGAACCGCGGTCAAGAGACCCAGTACTTC. The chain combines TRBV11-2 with TRBJ2-5; D not certain. Germline-derived CDR1 and CDR2 are SGHAT and FQNNGV. V lost 3 bases, J lost 2 bases, and 10 bases lay in between. CDR3 length equals 14 residues.

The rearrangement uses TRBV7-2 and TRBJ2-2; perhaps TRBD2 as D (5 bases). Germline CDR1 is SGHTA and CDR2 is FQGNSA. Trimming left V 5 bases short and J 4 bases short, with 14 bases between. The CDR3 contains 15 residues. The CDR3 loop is CASSRGSWGTGELFF. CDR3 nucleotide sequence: TGTGCCAGCAGCCGAGGGTCCTGGGGCACCGGGGAGCTGTTTTTT.

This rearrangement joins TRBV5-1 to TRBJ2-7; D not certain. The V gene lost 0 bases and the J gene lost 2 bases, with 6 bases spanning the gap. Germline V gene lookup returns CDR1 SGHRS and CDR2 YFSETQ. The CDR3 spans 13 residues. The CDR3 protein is CASSLDTTYEQYF. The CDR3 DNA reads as TGCGCCAGCAGCTTGGACACAACCTACGAGCAGTACTTC.

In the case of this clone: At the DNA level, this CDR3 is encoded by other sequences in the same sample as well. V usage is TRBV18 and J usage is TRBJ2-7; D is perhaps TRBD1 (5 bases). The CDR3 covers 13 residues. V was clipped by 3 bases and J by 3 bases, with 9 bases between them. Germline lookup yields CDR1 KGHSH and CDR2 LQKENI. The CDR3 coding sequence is TGTGCCAGCTCACCCCTGACAGTCTACGAGCAGTACTTC. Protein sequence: CASSPLTVYEQYF.

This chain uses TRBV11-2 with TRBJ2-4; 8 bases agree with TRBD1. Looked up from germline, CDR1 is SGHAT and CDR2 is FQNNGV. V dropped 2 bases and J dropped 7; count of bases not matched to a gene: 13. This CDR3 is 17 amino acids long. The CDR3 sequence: CASSLRGPPGGANIQYF. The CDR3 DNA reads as TGTGCCAGCAGCTTACGGGGTCCCCCAGGGGGCGCGAACATTCAGTACTTC. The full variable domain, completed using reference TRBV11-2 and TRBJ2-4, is EAGVAQSPRYKIIEKRQSVAFWCNPISGHATLYWYQQILGQGPKLLIQFQNNGVVDDSQLPKDRFSAERLKGVDSTLKIQPAKLEDSAVYLCASSLRGPPGGANIQYFGAGTRLSVL.

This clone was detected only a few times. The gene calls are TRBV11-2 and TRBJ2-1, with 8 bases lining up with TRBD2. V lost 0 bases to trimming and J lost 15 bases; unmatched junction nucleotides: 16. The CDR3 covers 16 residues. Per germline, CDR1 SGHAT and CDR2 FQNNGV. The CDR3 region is CASSLDLGRLALFRFF. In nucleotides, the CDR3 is TGTGCCAGCAGCTTAGATCTTGGGAGACTAGCGTTATTTCGGTTCTTC.

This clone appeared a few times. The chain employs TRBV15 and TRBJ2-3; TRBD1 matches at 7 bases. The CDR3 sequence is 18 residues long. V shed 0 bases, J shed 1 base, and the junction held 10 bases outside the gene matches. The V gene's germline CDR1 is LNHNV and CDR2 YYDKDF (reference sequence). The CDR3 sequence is CATSRDLGRTGGTDTQYF. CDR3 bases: TGTGCCACCAGCAGAGATCTTGGACGGACAGGAGGCACAGATACGCAGTATTTT.

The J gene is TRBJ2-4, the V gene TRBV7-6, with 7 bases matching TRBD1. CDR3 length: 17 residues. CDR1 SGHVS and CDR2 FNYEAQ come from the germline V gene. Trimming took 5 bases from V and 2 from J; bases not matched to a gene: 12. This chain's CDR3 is CASSRDPRDSPKNIQYF. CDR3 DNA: TGTGCCAGCAGCCGCGATCCCCGGGACAGTCCCAAAAACATTCAGTACTTC.

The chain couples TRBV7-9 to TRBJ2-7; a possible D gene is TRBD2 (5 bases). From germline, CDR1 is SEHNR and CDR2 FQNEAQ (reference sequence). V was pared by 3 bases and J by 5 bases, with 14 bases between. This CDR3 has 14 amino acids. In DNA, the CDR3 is TGTGCCAGCAGCTTTTCCGGGGATTCCCACGAGCAGTACTTC. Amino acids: CASSFSGDSHEQYF.

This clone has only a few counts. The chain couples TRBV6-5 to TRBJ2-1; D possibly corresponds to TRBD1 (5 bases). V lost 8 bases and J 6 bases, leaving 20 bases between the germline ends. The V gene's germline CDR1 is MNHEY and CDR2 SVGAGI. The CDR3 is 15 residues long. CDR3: CASGRKGIGRNEQFF. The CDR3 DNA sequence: TGTGCCAGCGGCCGAAAGGGGATAGGACGCAATGAGCAGTTCTTC.

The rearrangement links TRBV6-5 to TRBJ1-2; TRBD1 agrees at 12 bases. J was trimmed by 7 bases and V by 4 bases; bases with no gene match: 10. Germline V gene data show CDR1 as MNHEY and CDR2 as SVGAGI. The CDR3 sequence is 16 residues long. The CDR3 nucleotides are TGTGCCAGCAGTTCTCAACCGGGACAGGGGGCCTCTGGCTACACCTTC. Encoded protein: CASSSQPGQGASGYTF.

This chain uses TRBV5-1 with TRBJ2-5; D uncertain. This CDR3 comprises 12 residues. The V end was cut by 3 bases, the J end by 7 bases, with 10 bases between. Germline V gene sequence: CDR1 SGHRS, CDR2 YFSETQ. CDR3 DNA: TGCGCCAGCAGCTACTCCAGAGGGACCCAGTACTTC. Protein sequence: CASSYSRGTQYF.

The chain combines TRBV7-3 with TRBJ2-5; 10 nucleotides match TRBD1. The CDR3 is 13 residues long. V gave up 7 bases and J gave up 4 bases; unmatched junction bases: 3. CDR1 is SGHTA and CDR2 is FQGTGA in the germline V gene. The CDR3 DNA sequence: TGTGCCAGCACCTGGACAGGGGGAGAGACCCAGTACTTC. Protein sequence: CASTWTGGETQYF.

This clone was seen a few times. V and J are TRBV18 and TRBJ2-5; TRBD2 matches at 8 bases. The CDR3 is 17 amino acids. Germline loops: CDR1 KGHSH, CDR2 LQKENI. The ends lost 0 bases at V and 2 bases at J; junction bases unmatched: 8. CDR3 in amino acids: CASSPPVHPSGQETQYF. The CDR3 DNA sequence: TGTGCCAGCTCACCACCGGTCCACCCTAGCGGGCAAGAGACCCAGTACTTC.

The CDR3 here is CATGHSPAAETQYF. The CDR3 bases are TGCGCCACGGGGCATAGTCCGGCTGCAGAGACCCAGTACTTC. The rearrangement links TRBV5-1 to TRBJ2-5; the D gene could be TRBD1 or TRBD2 (5 bases each). The CDR3 sequence is 14 residues long. V was trimmed by 9 bases and J by 4 bases, leaving 19 bases between them. Germline V lookup: CDR1 SGHRS, CDR2 YFSETQ.